This TCR beta chain was retrieved from a study of cytomegalovirus exposure and HLA in healthy donors. Points from the study as a whole: What was likely a sequencing artifact was a cluster of highly shared sequence variants. More than 15,000 TCR beta sequences were associated with HLA alleles at 0.05 false discovery rate in a later analysis.

Amplification used 60 Vbeta primers and 13 Jbeta primers. Using immunoSEQ multiplex PCR, the repertoire was profiled, and TCRdb retains in-frame clones only, with some absent. Of some 180,000 clones listed, about 85% were seen once; the top ten hold approximately 2.5%. This CDR3 has 15 residues. V gave up 5 bases and J gave up 8 bases, with 18 bases separating them. Germline lookup yields CDR1 SGHTA and CDR2 FQGTGA. For this clone: Its antigen is not identified.

Input material: PBMCs. This receptor was identified in a man aged 25 to 40 in good health and CMV-seropositive. The chain recombines TRBV7-3 with TRBJ1-4, with a weak D call TRBD1 (6 bases). The CDR3 sequence is CASSTRLGAGEKLFF. In DNA, the CDR3 is TGTGCCAGCAGCACAAGGTTGGGGGCAGGGGAAAAACTGTTTTTT.